This passage covers 14 T cell receptor beta chains from one sample sequenced in a study of breast tumors, draining lymph nodes, adjacent tissues. The lymph nodes were axillary draining lymph nodes from breast cancer patients. MiXCR was run by TCRdb on the multiplex PCR reads, yielding one entry per CDR3 protein. The data hold 150,000 to 200,000 distinct CDR3 sequences, with around a third observed a single time. The sequencing input was axillary lymph node tissue. The receptor source for this set is a female donor with breast cancer. Some clones in this sample may be carry-over from other donors' samples.

For this clonotype: A much more abundant neighbour one base away suggests this may be a read error. J is TRBJ1-2 and V is TRBV5-6; no reliable D call. Germline V CDR1 and CDR2: SGHDT, YYEEEE. CDR3 length: 14 amino acids. CDR3 DNA sequence: TGTGCCAGCAGCTTGCCGCAAGCGAACTATGACTACACCTTC. Residues: CASSLPQANYDYTF.

A remark on this clonotype: No conserved phenylalanine or tryptophan is present at the end of the CDR3, so a read error is the likely explanation. The genes are TRBV10-3 and TRBJ2-5; 8 bases align to TRBD1. The germline CDR1 and CDR2 sequences are ENHRY and SYGVKD. The CDR3 spans 17 residues. DNA of the CDR3: TGTGCCATCAGTTCCGGAAGGACAGGGCAGGCAGAGGAGAGCCAGTACCTC. Translated, it gives CAISSGRTGQAEESQYL.

Points on this clonotype: The DNA is left out, because the CDR3 cannot be placed on it with certainty; the CDR3 is given as TCRdb lists it. The chain combines TRBV7-9 with TRBJ1-2. Germline assignment: CDR1 SEHNR and CDR2 FQNEAQ (reference sequence). The CDR3 sequence runs 19 residues, both termini included. The CDR3: CASSFYICSASRRNYGYTF.

This chain connects TRBV7-9 to TRBJ1-4; weak D call: TRBD1 (6 bases). The germline V gene has CDR1 SEHNR and CDR2 FQNEAQ (reference sequence). The CDR3 is 13 residues long. The germline V and J ends were trimmed by 7 bases and 7 bases, with 13 bases remaining between them. For the CDR3, the DNA is TGTGCCAGCAACCAAAAGGGGGGTGAAAAACTGTTTTTT. It encodes CASNQKGGEKLFF. Filled out from reference TRBV7-9 and TRBJ1-4, the complete variable domain reads DTGVSQNPRHKITKRGQNVTFRCDPISEHNRLYWYRQTLGQGPEFLTYFQNEAQLEKSRLLSDRFSAERPKGSFSTLEIQRTEQGDSAMYLCASNQKGGEKLFFGSGTQLSVL.

This clonotype has ten or more counts. The chain links TRBV6-1 to TRBJ2-2, with 10 positions matching TRBD1. From germline, CDR1 is MNHNS and CDR2 SASEGT. CDR3 size: 16 residues. Losses at the gene ends were 5 bases for V and 7 bases for J; bases not matched to a gene: 10. The CDR3 sequence: CASSNRDRGSDGELFF. CDR3 nucleotides: TGTGCCAGCAGTAACCGGGACAGGGGTTCCGACGGGGAGCTGTTTTTT.

This clonotype has a handful of counts. The V gene is TRBV15, the J gene TRBJ1-2; D gene unclear. The germline gives CDR1 LNHNV, CDR2 YYDKDF (reference sequence). Trimming took off 0 bases at V and 4 bases at J, with 15 bases between the two ends. CDR3 length equals 16 residues. The CDR3 sequence is CATSRDRGGYGYGYTF. The CDR3 DNA reads as TGTGCCACCAGCAGAGATCGAGGTGGGTACGGCTATGGCTACACCTTC.

At least ten counts were recorded for this clonotype. V and J are TRBV18 and TRBJ2-7, with TRBD1 identical over 7 bases. The CDR3 has 13 amino acids. Germline CDR1 KGHSH, CDR2 LQKENI. The trim removed 4 bases at V and 5 bases at J, leaving 5 bases unmatched. Here the CDR3 reads CASSRRQGDEQYF. The CDR3, as DNA: TGTGCCAGCTCACGCAGACAGGGCGACGAGCAGTACTTC.

This clonotype came up a few times. A junction end diverges from the germline sequence, so it may reflect a read error. The rearrangement uses TRBV6-5 and TRBJ2-5; no firm D call. The germline CDR1 and CDR2 sequences are MNHEY and SVGAGI. This CDR3 contains 16 residues. The CDR3 loop reads CASSHSIGPSWMTQYF. The DNA for the CDR3 is TGTGCCAGCAGTCACTCGATAGGACCCTCGTGGATGACCCAGTACTTC.

This clonotype appeared many times. The chain couples TRBV19 to TRBJ2-1; 12 positions match TRBD1. The trim removed 4 bases at V and 2 bases at J, leaving 3 bases unmatched. CDR3 size: 16 residues. Germline V lookup: CDR1 LNHDA, CDR2 SQIVND (reference sequence). CDR3 region: CASSTGTGGAYNEQFF. CDR3 DNA: TGTGCCAGTAGTACCGGGACAGGGGGCGCCTACAATGAGCAGTTCTTC.

This clonotype was recorded at least ten times. The J gene is TRBJ2-7, the V gene TRBV4-2, with a weak D call TRBD2 (6 bases). The germline V gene has CDR1 LGHNA and CDR2 YNFKEQ. The CDR3 has 15 amino acids. Trimming removed 3 bases from V and 0 bases from J, with 12 bases in between. CDR3 sequence reads: CASSHNSGSSYEQYF. The CDR3 DNA is TGTGCCAGCAGCCATAATAGCGGCAGCTCCTACGAGCAGTACTTC.

At least ten counts were recorded for this clonotype. This chain links TRBV5-6 with TRBJ1-2; weak D call: TRBD1 (6 bases). Trimming removed 8 bases at V and 3 bases at J, with 23 bases between. From germline, CDR1 is SGHDT and CDR2 YYEEEE. The CDR3 is 16 residues long. The CDR3 reads CASRRGGIRADYGYTF. For the CDR3, the DNA is TGTGCCAGTCGACGGGGGGGCATACGGGCGGACTATGGCTACACCTTC. Filled out from reference TRBV5-6 and TRBJ1-2, the complete variable domain reads DAGVTQSPTHLIKTRGQQVTLRCSPKSGHDTVSWYQQALGQGPQFIFQYYEEEERQRGNFPDRFSGHQFPNYSSELNVNALLLGDSALYLCASRRGGIRADYGYTFGSGTRLTVV.

This clonotype was detected only a few times. The chain employs TRBV5-6 and TRBJ1-2, with D possibly matching TRBD1 (6 bases). V lost 5 bases, J lost 5 bases, and 16 bases lay in between. CDR1 SGHDT and CDR2 YYEEEE come from the germline V gene. This CDR3 comprises 14 residues. The CDR3 sequence is CASSSTGMGYGYTF. CDR3 nucleotide sequence: TGTGCCAGCAGTTCGACAGGCATGGGGTATGGCTACACCTTC.

This clonotype was observed many times. The rearrangement joins TRBV11-1 to TRBJ2-5; 9 bases line up with TRBD1. This CDR3 is 14 amino acids long. J lost 5 bases, V lost 5 bases, and 6 bases had no gene match. The germline CDR1 and CDR2 sequences are SGHAT and FQDESV (reference sequence). CDR3 sequence reads: CASSPGQGRETQYF. In DNA form, the CDR3 reads TGTGCCAGCAGCCCGGGACAGGGAAGGGAGACCCAGTACTTC.

This clonotype occurred many times. This chain uses TRBV19 with TRBJ2-1; TRBD2 agrees at 8 bases. CDR3 length equals 14 residues. With V trimmed by 7 bases and J by 5 bases, 7 bases remained unmatched. CDR1 is LNHDA, CDR2 SQIVND, per germline (reference sequence). CDR3 nucleotide sequence: TGTGCCAGTAAGGCGGGAGGACCGAACAATGAGCAGTTCTTC. Its translation is CASKAGGPNNEQFF. Based on the CDR3 plus reference TRBV19 and TRBJ2-1, the full variable domain is DGGITQSPKYLFRKEGQNVTLSCEQNLNHDAMYWYRQDPGQGLRLIYYSQIVNDFQKGDIAEGYSVSREKKESFPLTVTSAQKNPTAFYLCASKAGGPNNEQFFGPGTRLTVL.